A selection of T cell receptor beta chains follows, all from one sample in a study of cytomegalovirus exposure and HLA in healthy donors. Sequencing used immunoSEQ multiplex PCR; TCRdb keeps in-frame clones, though not all of them. Among tens of thousands of clones, roughly three quarters were seen once, and the ten largest hold about 4%. Sequencing input: PBMCs. These receptors came from a man under 40 in good health and CMV-seronegative. The CDR3 runs from the conserved cysteine through the conserved F or W.

V gene | CDR3 protein
TRBV6-4 | CASSDSTLLAGGPGVWETQYF
TRBV2 | CASREGLAGVSQYF
TRBV19 | CASSIEADRGVHEQFF
TRBV19 | CASSQQVTNQPQHF
TRBV7-9 | CASSSQGSGNTIYF
TRBV6-6 | CASRHTGNTEAFF
TRBV5-1 | CASSFTGKETQYF
TRBV10-3 | CAISEQGYEQYF
TRBV30 | CAFTLSGRDYEQYF
TRBV9 | CASSVGSGNNEQFF
TRBV7-9 | CASNRQGVDNEQFF
TRBV19 | CASSVDRGSYEQYF
TRBV5-4 | CASSLEASLNIQYF
TRBV5-1 | CASSFQGNTEAFF
TRBV7-9 | CASSLLVTGHSGYTF
TRBV7-9 | CASSLAIGQGPEDIQYF
TRBV29-1 | CSVGQGKDTQYF
TRBV4-1 | CASSQEQGRAYERYF
TRBV5-1 | CASSLDSAAIYNEQFF
TRBV7-8 | CASSSYKDNEQFF
TRBV6-1 | CASSPAYEQYF
TRBV6-6 | CASTRTTGDEQYF
TRBV6-6 | CASSRGPTYEQYF
TRBV6-1 | CASSEPREGELFF
TRBV5-8 | CASSLSDSNSPLHF
TRBV28 | CASRPPPGQGTYGYTF
TRBV7-9 | CASSVKEGGWADTQYF
TRBV2 | CASRAYYGYTF
TRBV7-9 | CASSQTRIGQGETNYGYTF
TRBV25-1 | CASSVTQGQYF
TRBV18 | CASSSSGQGIDSPLHF
TRBV7-9 | CASSVTSFSYNEQFF
TRBV16 | CASSHQIGWNTEAFF
TRBV7-9 | CASSRGQGSNTGELFF
TRBV19 | CASRLAGAGDTQYF
TRBV30 | CAWSDRKYEQYF
TRBV7-8 | CASSLRDREGYTGGYTF
TRBV12-1 | CASSSIIGEMNTEAFF
TRBV7-2 | CASSFGGYGYTF
TRBV7-9 | CATKGTGSDTQYF
TRBV4-1 | CASSFAGTGENIQYF
TRBV19 | CASSSLAGGSDTQYF
TRBV5-4 | CASSLERWMDRGRSDYGYTF
TRBV7-9 | CASTSRVSGNTIYF
TRBV19 | CASSISPGTSGSYEQYF
TRBV7-8 | CASSLDFSLKTDTQYF
TRBV5-1 | CASSLTSPTLDTQYF
TRBV5-8 | CASSLWTQNTEAFF
TRBV28 | CASSSGQGEAEQPQHF